A selection of T cell receptor beta chains follows, all from one sample in a study of chemoradiotherapy in HPV16-positive cancers. TCRdb keeps only in-frame clones here, not all; method: immunoSEQ multiplex PCR. The sample has 25,000 to 35,000 clones, approximately 90% seen once. Sample: blood, taken from a patient who underwent chemoradiotherapy. The receptors shown here come from a human donor with HPV-associated anogenital cancer. CDR3s include the opening cysteine and the closing phenylalanine or tryptophan. The order of the fields is D gene, V gene, clone size, J gene, CDR3 DNA, CDR3 protein. A D gene is named only where the DNA matches it firmly. A clone size is listed for some rows: how often the clone was seen (once, few, many), or a class if it is expanded.

>NA|TRBV5-6|NA|TRBJ1-1
TGTGCCAGCAGCGTGACGACAGGAGAAACTGAAGCTTTCTTT
CASSVTTGETEAFF
>NA|TRBV6-1|NA|TRBJ2-7
TGTGCCAGCAGTGAAAAGCCAACCTACGAGCAGTACTTC
CASSEKPTYEQYF
>NA|TRBV27|NA|TRBJ2-2
TGTGCCAGCAGTTTAGCAGGGCCCGGGGAGCTGTTTTTT
CASSLAGPGELFF
>NA|TRBV7-9|NA|TRBJ1-1
TGTGCCAGCAGCGGACATGGGACTCACAACACTGAAGCTTTCTTT
CASSGHGTHNTEAFF
>TRBD1|TRBV2|NA|TRBJ1-2
TGTGCCAGCACTCTAGAGTCAGTGGGACAGAGAGTCTATGGCTACACCTTC
CASTLESVGQRVYGYTF
>TRBD2|TRBV11-2|NA|TRBJ2-2
TGTGCCAGCAGCTCGCTGCGAGCGGGGGTCACCGGGGAGCTGTTTTTT
CASSSLRAGVTGELFF
>TRBD2|TRBV5-4|NA|TRBJ2-3
TGTGCCAGCAGCTTGGGGACTAGCGGGGGGGCTCGCGATACGCAGTATTTT
CASSLGTSGGARDTQYF
>NA|TRBV5-8|NA|TRBJ2-2
TGTGCCAGCAGCTCACAGGGTCCCGGGGAGCTGTTTTTT
CASSSQGPGELFF
>NA|TRBV4-1|NA|TRBJ2-5
TGCGCCAGCAGCCAAGAGGGGGTCCCCCAAGAGACCCAGTACTTC
CASSQEGVPQETQYF
>TRBD2|TRBV9|NA|TRBJ2-5
TGTGCCAGCAGCGTGGGGGGGACTAGCGGAAAAGAGACCCAGTACTTC
CASSVGGTSGKETQYF
>TRBD1|TRBV6-1|NA|TRBJ1-2
TGTGCCAGCAGACAGGGGGCGGCCTATGGCTACACCTTC
CASRQGAAYGYTF
>NA|TRBV2|NA|TRBJ2-6
TGTGCCAGCAGTACACGTTCTGGGGCCAACGTCCTGACTTTC
CASSTRSGANVLTF
>NA|TRBV11-2|NA|TRBJ2-1
TGTGCCAGCAGTTTGGCTAGCGCGTACAATGAGCAGTTCTTC
CASSLASAYNEQFF
>NA|TRBV5-1|NA|TRBJ1-5
TGCGCCAGCAGCTTGGATTTGGGGGTCCAGCCCCAGCATTTT
CASSLDLGVQPQHF
>NA|TRBV6-6|NA|TRBJ1-3
TGTGCCAGCACCCAGGGTTTTAGAAACACCATATATTTT
CASTQGFRNTIYF
>TRBD2|TRBV9|NA|TRBJ2-5
TGTGCCAGCAGCGCCAATATTCAACGGACTAGCGGGGAGACCCAGTACTTC
CASSANIQRTSGETQYF
>NA|TRBV5-8|NA|TRBJ2-5
TGTGCCAGCAGCTTTGGTGAGACCCAGTACTTC
CASSFGETQYF
>TRBD1|TRBV18|NA|TRBJ1-2
TGTGCCAGCTCACCACGGACAGGGGCCGTCGATGGCTACACCTTC
CASSPRTGAVDGYTF
>NA|TRBV7-9|NA|TRBJ1-6
TGTGCCAGCAGCGCCAACAGGGATTCACCCCTCCACTTT
CASSANRDSPLHF
>NA|TRBV5-1|NA|TRBJ1-6
TGCGCCAGCAGAATCGGGGGGTATGAGAATTCACCCCTCCACTTT
CASRIGGYENSPLHF
>TRBD1|TRBV5-1|NA|TRBJ1-4
TGCGCCAGCAGCTTTGGACAGGGCGGTGAAAAACTGTTTTTT
CASSFGQGGEKLFF
>NA|TRBV18|few|TRBJ1-1
TGTGCCAGCTCAGCGAGCACTGAAGCTTTCTTT
CASSASTEAFF
>TRBD1|TRBV6-6|NA|TRBJ1-5
TGTGCCAGCACCACCGGGACAGGGGAACAGCCCCAGCATTTT
CASTTGTGEQPQHF
>TRBD1|TRBV4-2|NA|TRBJ2-7
TGTGCCAGCAGCCGTGAAGGGACAGGGTACGAGCAGTACTTC
CASSREGTGYEQYF
>NA|TRBV5-1|NA|TRBJ1-5
TGCGCCAGCAGCCCCACAGGGAATCAGCCCCAGCATTTT
CASSPTGNQPQHF
>NA|TRBV5-1|NA|TRBJ2-7
TGCGCCAGCCAGGTCTCTTGGGGGGAGAGCTCCTACGAGCAGTACTTC
CASQVSWGESSYEQYF
>TRBD1|TRBV4-3|NA|TRBJ2-7
TGCGCCAGCAGCCCTGGGACAGGGGTTTACGAGCAGTACTTC
CASSPGTGVYEQYF
>NA|TRBV4-3|NA|TRBJ1-4
TGCGCCAGCAGCCAAGACGGAGCCTTTGAAAAACTGTTTTTT
CASSQDGAFEKLFF
>NA|TRBV9|NA|TRBJ2-2
TGTGCCAGCAGCGTAGGGGGGACCGCTCTCACCGGGGAGCTGTTTTTT
CASSVGGTALTGELFF
>TRBD1|TRBV14|NA|TRBJ1-2
TGTGCCAGCAGCCTTAGACAGGGTTGGAACTATGGCTACACCTTC
CASSLRQGWNYGYTF
>NA|TRBV7-8|NA|TRBJ2-7
TGTGCCAGCAGCCCCGGGACAAGGCAATACGAGCAGTACTTC
CASSPGTRQYEQYF
>TRBD2|TRBV18|NA|TRBJ2-7
TGTGCCAGCTCACCTGGGACTAGCGGGGGTTCCTACGAGCAGTACTTC
CASSPGTSGGSYEQYF
>NA|TRBV18|NA|TRBJ1-1
TGTGCCAGCTCAAAAGAAACTGCGAACACTGAAGCTTTCTTT
CASSKETANTEAFF
>TRBD1|TRBV29-1|NA|TRBJ1-1
TGCAGCGTTGCAGGACCTAACGGACAGGGGATGAACACTGAAGCTTTCTTT
CSVAGPNGQGMNTEAFF
>NA|TRBV7-6|NA|TRBJ2-6
TGTGCCAGCAGCGGCTCCTCTGGGGCCAACGTCCTGACTTTC
CASSGSSGANVLTF
>NA|TRBV5-1|NA|TRBJ2-1
TGCGCCAGCAGCTTGGGGTTGGGGGGATACGGCGATGAGCAGTTCTTC
CASSLGLGGYGDEQFF
>NA|TRBV5-4|NA|TRBJ1-3
TGTGCCAGCAGCTCCGACATCACCCCTGGAAACACCATATATTTT
CASSSDITPGNTIYF
>NA|TRBV5-1|NA|TRBJ1-1
TGCGCCAGCAGCTTGGCCTTGGTCAACACTGAAGCTTTCTTT
CASSLALVNTEAFF
>NA|TRBV19|NA|TRBJ1-1
TGTGCCAGTAGTACCCCGGGACACCCGAACACTGAAGCTTTCTTT
CASSTPGHPNTEAFF
>NA|TRBV18|few|TRBJ1-1
TGTGCCAGCTCTCCTCCGATGAACACTGAAGCTTTCTTT
CASSPPMNTEAFF
>TRBD1|TRBV5-1|NA|TRBJ1-5
TGCGCCAGCAGCCAGCAGGGGGGGGACCAGCCCCAGCATTTT
CASSQQGGDQPQHF
>NA|TRBV28|NA|TRBJ2-6
TGTGCCAGCAGTCGGGACGGGGGTTATACCTTCTCTGGGGCCAACGTCCTGACTTTC
CASSRDGGYTFSGANVLTF
>NA|TRBV2|NA|TRBJ1-4
TGTGCCAGCAGACACTACCAAGTAAGGGGGGCATCAACTAATGAAAAACTGTTTTTT
CASRHYQVRGASTNEKLFF
>NA|TRBV7-8|NA|TRBJ2-7
TGTGCCAGCAGCCACGATGAGGGGATTTCCGAGCAGTACTTC
CASSHDEGISEQYF
>NA|TRBV27|NA|TRBJ2-1
TGTGCCAGCAGTCATCCTAGTAAACTCCAGGATGAGCAGTTCTTC
CASSHPSKLQDEQFF
>NA|TRBV19|NA|TRBJ1-5
TGTGCCAGTAGTGGTCAGCCCGGCAATCAGCCCCAGCATTTT
CASSGQPGNQPQHF
>NA|TRBV18|NA|TRBJ2-5
TGTGCCAGCTCACCACCACAGGGTCAAGAGACCCAGTACTTC
CASSPPQGQETQYF
>NA|TRBV7-2|NA|TRBJ1-1
TGTGCCAGCAGCTTCCTCGGTAGGGAAGCTTTCTTT
CASSFLGREAFF
>NA|TRBV7-2|NA|TRBJ2-7
TGTGCCAGCAGCTTAGTACACGAGCAGTACTTC
CASSLVHEQYF
>NA|TRBV5-1|NA|TRBJ2-4
TGCGCCAGCAGCTTGGCCGAGGACAGCGCCATACTAGCCAAAAACATTCAGTACTTC
CASSLAEDSAILAKNIQYF
>TRBD1|TRBV18|NA|TRBJ2-3
TGTGCCAGCTCACCATTGGGGACAGGGGCTGGAGATACGCAGTATTTT
CASSPLGTGAGDTQYF
>NA|TRBV5-6|NA|TRBJ2-7
TGTGCCAGCAGCAGACGGGACACGACCTACGAGCAGTACTTC
CASSRRDTTYEQYF